This T cell receptor (beta chain) was found in a study of early T cells in non-severe SARS-CoV-2 infection. Study details: Unsorted whole blood bulk RNA was sequenced, with unpaired chains.

The CDR3 covers 15 residues. Trimming stripped 1 base from V and 0 bases from J, with 8 bases between. CDR1 and CDR2 (germline): SGHRS, YFSETQ. Unique molecular identifiers were added to individual cDNA molecules. One entry per CDR3 protein results from TCRdb running MiXCR on the 5' RACE reads. This sample carries more than 85,000 distinct CDR3 sequences, approximately 12% of them seen once, and the ten largest clones take less than 4.5%. This clonotype was detected only a few times. The TCR comes from an adult who was a healthcare worker with PCR-confirmed SARS-CoV-2 infection or an uninfected control (not recorded which). The sequencing here drew on whole blood, taken at baseline. V gene TRBV5-1 combines with J gene TRBJ2-4; D unclear. CDR3 region: CASSLKGLAKNIQYF. As DNA, the CDR3 is TGCGCCAGCAGCTTGAAGGGTTTAGCCAAAAACATTCAGTACTTC.